The TCR beta chain under discussion was sequenced for a study of T cell responses to AZD1222 COVID-19 vaccine. Study-wide points: Vaccine-associated CD4 TCRs spanned spike, dominant at 160-218 and 743-854. Most donors were white British and more were female, and clonal diversity was possibly underestimated.

Method: immunoSEQ multiplex PCR; TCRdb's copy keeps in-frame clones and lacks some. The data show around 140,000 clones, under 95% seen once. V lost 7 bases and J 2 bases, leaving 16 bases between the germline ends. The germline gives CDR1 SGHNT, CDR2 YYREEE (reference sequence). CDR3 length equals 14 residues. This clone occurred a few times. The antigen remains undetermined. The receptor's source is an adult in good health. The chain combines TRBV5-4 with TRBJ2-7, with D possibly being TRBD2 (6 bases). The material sequenced was peripheral blood, taken on day 0 of AZD1222 vaccination. Here the CDR3 reads CASGPRGAAYEQYF. DNA for the CDR3: TGTGCCAGCGGCCCCCGCGGGGCGGCCTACGAGCAGTACTTC.